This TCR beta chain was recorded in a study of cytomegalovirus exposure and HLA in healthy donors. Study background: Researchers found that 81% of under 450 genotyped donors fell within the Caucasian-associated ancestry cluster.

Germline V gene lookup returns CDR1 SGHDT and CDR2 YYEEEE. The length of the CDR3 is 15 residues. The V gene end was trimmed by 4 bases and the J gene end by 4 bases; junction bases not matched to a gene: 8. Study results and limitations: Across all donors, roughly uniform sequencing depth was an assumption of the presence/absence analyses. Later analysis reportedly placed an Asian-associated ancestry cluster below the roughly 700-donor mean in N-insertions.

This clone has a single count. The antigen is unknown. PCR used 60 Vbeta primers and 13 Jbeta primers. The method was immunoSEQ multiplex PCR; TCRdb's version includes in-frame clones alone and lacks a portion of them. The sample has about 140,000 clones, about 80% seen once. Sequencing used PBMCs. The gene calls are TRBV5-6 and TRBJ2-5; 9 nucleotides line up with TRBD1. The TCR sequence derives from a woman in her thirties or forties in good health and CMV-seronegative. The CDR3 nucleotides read TGTGCCAGCAGCGCAAGGGACAGGGCTACAGAGACCCAGTACTTC. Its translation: CASSARDRATETQYF.